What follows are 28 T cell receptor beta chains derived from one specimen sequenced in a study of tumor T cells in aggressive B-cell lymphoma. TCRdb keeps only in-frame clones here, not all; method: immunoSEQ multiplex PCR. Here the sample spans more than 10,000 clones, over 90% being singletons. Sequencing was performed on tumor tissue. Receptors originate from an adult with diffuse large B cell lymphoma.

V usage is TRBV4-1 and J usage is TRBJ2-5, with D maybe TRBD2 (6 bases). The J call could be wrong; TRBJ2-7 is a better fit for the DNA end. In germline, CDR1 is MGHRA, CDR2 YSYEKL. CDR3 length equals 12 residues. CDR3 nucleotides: TGCGCCAGCAGCCCGGGGGAGGACGAGCAGTACTTC. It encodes CASSPGEDEQYF.

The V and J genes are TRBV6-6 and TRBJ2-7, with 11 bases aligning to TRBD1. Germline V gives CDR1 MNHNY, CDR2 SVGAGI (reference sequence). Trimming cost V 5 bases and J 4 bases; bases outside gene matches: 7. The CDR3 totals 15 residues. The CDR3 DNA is TGTGCCAGCAGTAACCGAGGACAGGGGGCTTACGAGCAGTACTTC. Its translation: CASSNRGQGAYEQYF.

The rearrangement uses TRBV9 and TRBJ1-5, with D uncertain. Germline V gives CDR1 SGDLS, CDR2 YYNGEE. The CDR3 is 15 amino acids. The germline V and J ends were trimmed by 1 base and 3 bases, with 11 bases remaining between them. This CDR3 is CASSVSSTPNQPQHF. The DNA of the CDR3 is TGTGCCAGCAGCGTATCTAGCACCCCCAATCAGCCCCAGCATTTT.

The CDR3, as DNA: TGTGCCAGCAGCTTAGCATTAGCGGCGGGCTCCACCTACGAGCAGTACTTC. Amino acid sequence: CASSLALAAGSTYEQYF. This chain uses TRBV11-2 with TRBJ2-7; D is possibly TRBD2 (6 bases). V shed 1 base and J shed 2 bases, with 18 bases lying between them. CDR1 is SGHAT and CDR2 is FQNNGV in the germline V gene. The CDR3 contains 17 residues.

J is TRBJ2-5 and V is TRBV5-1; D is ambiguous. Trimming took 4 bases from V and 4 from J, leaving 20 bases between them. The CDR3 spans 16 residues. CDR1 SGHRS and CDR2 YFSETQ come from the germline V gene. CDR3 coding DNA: TGCGCCAGCAGCCTACAATCTTCTAGTATCCCAGAGACCCAGTACTTC. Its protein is CASSLQSSSIPETQYF.

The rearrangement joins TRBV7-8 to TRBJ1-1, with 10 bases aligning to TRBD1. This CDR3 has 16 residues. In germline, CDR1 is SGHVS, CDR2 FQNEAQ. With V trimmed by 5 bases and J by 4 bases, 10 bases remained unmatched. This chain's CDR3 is CASSPRSGTGVTEAFF. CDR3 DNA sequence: TGTGCCAGCAGCCCGAGATCCGGGACAGGGGTCACTGAAGCTTTCTTT.

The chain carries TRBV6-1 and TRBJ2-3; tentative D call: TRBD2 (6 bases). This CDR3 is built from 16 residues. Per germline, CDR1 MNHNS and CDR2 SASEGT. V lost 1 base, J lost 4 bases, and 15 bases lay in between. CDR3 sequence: CASSEGWGLGADTQYF. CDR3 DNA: TGTGCCAGCAGTGAAGGTTGGGGACTTGGAGCAGATACGCAGTATTTT.

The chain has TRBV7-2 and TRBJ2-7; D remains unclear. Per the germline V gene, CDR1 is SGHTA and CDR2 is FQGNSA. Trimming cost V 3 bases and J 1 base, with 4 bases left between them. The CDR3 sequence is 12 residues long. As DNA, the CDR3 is TGTGCCAGCAGCTTTACATCCTACGAGCAGTACTTC. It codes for CASSFTSYEQYF. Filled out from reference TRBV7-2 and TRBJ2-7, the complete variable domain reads GAGVSQSPSNKVTEKGKDVELRCDPISGHTALYWYRQSLGQGLEFLIYFQGNSAPDKSGLPSDRFSAERTGGSVSTLTIQRTQQEDSAVYLCASSFTSYEQYFGPGTRLTVT.

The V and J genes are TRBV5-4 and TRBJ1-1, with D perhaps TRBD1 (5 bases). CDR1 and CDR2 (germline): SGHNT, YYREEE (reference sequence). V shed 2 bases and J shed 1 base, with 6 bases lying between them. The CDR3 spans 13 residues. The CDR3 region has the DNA TGTGCCAGCAGCTTTGACAGGAACACTGAAGCTTTCTTT. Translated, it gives CASSFDRNTEAFF. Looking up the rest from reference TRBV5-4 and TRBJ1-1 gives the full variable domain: ETGVTQSPTHLIKTRGQQVTLRCSSQSGHNTVSWYQQALGQGPQFIFQYYREEENGRGNFPPRFSGLQFPNYSSELNVNALELDDSALYLCASSFDRNTEAFFGQGTRLTVV.

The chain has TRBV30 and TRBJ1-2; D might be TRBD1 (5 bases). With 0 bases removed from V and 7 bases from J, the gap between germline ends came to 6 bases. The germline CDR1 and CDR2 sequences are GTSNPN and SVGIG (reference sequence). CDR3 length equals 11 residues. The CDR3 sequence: CAWSVGAGYTF. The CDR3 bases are TGTGCCTGGAGTGTTGGGGCTGGCTACACCTTC. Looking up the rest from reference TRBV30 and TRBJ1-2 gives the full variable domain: SQTIHQWPATLVQPVGSPLSLECTVEGTSNPNLYWYRQAAGRGLQLLFYSVGIGQISSEVPQNLSASRPQDRQFILSSKKLLLSDSGFYLCAWSVGAGYTFGSGTRLTVV.

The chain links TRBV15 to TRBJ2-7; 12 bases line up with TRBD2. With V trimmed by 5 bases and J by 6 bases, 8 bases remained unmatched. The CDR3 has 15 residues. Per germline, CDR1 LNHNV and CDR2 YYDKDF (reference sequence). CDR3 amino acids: CATSLEGLAGSEQYF. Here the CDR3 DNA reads TGTGCCACCAGCCTTGAGGGACTAGCGGGTAGCGAGCAGTACTTC.

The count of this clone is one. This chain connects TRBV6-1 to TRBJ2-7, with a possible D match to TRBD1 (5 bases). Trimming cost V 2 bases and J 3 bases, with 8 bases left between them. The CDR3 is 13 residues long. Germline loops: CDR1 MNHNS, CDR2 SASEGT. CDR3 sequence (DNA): TGTGCCAGCAGTGAATATACAGGCTACGAGCAGTACTTC. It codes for CASSEYTGYEQYF.

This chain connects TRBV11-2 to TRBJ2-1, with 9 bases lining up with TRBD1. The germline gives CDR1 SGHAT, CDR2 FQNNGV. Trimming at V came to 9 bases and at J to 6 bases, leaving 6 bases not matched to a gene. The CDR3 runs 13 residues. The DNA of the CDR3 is TGTGCCAGTAAAAGACAGGGGGGCAATGAGCAGTTCTTC. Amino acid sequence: CASKRQGGNEQFF.

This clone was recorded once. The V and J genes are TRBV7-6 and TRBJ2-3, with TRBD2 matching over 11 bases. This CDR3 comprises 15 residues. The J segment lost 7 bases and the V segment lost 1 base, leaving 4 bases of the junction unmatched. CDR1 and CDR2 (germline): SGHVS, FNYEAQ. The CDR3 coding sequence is TGTGCCAGCAGCTTAGGACTAGCGGGATTAAATACGCAGTATTTT. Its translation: CASSLGLAGLNTQYF.

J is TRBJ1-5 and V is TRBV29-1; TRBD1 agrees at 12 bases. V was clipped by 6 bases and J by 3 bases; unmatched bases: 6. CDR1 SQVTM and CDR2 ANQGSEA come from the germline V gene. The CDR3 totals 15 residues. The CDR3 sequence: CSVRGTGGFNQPQHF. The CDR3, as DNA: TGCAGCGTGAGGGGGACAGGGGGCTTCAATCAGCCCCAGCATTTT.

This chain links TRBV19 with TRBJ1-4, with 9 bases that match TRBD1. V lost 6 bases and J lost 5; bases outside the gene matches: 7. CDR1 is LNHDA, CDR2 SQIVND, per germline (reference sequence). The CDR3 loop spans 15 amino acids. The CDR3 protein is CASRARTGENEKLFF. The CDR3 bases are TGTGCCAGTAGGGCCCGGACAGGGGAAAATGAAAAACTGTTTTTT.

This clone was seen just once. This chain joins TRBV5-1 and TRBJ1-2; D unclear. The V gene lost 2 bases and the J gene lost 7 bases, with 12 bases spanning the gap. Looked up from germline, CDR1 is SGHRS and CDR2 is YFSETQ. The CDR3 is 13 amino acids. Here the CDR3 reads CASSFTAYAGYTF. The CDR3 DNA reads TGCGCCAGCAGCTTTACAGCCTATGCTGGCTACACCTTC.

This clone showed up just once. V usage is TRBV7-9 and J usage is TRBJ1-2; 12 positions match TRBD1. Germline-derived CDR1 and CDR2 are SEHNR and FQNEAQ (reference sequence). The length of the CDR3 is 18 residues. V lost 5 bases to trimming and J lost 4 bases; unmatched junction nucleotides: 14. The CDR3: CASSPPRGTGGVGYGYTF. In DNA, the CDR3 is TGTGCCAGCAGCCCACCCCGGGGGACAGGGGGCGTCGGCTATGGCTACACCTTC.

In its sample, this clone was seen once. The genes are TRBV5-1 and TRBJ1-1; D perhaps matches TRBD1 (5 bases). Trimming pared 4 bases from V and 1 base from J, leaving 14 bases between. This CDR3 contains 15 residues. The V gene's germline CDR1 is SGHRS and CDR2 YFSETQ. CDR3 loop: CASSRPDTGNTEAFF. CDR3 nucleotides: TGCGCCAGCAGCCGCCCGGACACGGGGAACACTGAAGCTTTCTTT.

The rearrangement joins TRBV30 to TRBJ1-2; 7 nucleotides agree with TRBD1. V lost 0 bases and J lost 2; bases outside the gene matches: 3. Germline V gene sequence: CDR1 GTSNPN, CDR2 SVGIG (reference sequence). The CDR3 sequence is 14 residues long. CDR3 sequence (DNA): TGTGCCTGGAGTGTTTGGGACAGAAACTATGGCTACACCTTC. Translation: CAWSVWDRNYGYTF.

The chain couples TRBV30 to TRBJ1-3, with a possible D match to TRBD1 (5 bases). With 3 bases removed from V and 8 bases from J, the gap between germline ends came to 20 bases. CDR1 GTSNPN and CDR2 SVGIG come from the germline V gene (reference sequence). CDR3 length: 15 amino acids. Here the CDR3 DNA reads TGTGCCTGGAGATCGGACAAGGTAGTATTGGACACCATATATTTT. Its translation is CAWRSDKVVLDTIYF.

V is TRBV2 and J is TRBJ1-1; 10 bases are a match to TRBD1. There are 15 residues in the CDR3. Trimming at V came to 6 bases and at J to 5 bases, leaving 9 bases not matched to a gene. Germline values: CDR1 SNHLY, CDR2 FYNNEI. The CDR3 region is CASRTWDRGRTEAFF. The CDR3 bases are TGTGCCAGCAGGACATGGGACAGGGGCCGGACTGAAGCTTTCTTT.

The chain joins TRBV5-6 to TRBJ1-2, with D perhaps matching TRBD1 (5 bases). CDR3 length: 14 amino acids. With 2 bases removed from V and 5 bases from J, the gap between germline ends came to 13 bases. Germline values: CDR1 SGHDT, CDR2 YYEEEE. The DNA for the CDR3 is TGTGCCAGCAGCTTCCCCCAGGGCGAATATGGCTACACCTTC. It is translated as CASSFPQGEYGYTF.

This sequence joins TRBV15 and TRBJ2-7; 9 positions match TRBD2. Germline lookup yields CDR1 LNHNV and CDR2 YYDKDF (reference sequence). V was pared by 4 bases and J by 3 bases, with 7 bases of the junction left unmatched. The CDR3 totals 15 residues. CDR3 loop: CATSKDSGGGYEQYF. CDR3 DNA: TGTGCCACCAGCAAGGATAGCGGGGGAGGCTACGAGCAGTACTTC.

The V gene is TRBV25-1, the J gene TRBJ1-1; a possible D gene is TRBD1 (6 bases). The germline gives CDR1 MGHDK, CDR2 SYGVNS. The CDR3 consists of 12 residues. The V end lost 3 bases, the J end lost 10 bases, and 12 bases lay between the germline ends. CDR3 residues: CASSDTGSGAFF. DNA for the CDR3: TGTGCCAGCAGTGATACAGGGTCGGGAGCTTTCTTT. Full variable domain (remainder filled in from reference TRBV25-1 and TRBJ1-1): EADIYQTPRYLVIGTGKKITLECSQTMGHDKMYWYQQDPGMELHLIHYSYGVNSTEKGDLSSESTVSRIRTEHFPLTLESARPSHTSQYLCASSDTGSGAFFGQGTRLTVV.

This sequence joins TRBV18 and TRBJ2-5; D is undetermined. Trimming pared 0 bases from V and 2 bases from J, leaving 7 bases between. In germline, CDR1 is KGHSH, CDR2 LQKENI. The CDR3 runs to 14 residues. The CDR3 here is CASSPPSRQETQYF. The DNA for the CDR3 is TGTGCCAGCTCACCACCGTCCCGGCAAGAGACCCAGTACTTC.

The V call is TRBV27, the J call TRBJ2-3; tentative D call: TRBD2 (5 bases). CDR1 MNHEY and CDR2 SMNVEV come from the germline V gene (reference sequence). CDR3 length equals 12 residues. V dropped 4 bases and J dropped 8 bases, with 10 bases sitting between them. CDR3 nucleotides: TGTGCCAGCAGTTACGGACTGAGTACGCAGTATTTT. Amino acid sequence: CASSYGLSTQYF.

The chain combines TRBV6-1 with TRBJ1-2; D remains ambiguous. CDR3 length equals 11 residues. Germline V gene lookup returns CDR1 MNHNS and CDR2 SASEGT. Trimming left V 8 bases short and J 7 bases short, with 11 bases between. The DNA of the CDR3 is TGTGCCAGCTCCAGCGAATTTGGCTACACCTTC. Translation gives CASSSEFGYTF.